This TCR beta chain was observed in a study of technical replicates of blood from a handful of donors. Measured with immunoSEQ multiplex PCR; TCRdb has only the in-frame clones, and not every one. The sample yields 65,000 to 85,000 clones, about 98% seen once. The CDR3 sequence is 15 residues long. The germline CDR1 and CDR2 sequences are SGHAT and FQNNGV. With 4 bases clipped from V and 7 bases from J, the junction kept 7 bases outside the gene matches. This rearrangement joins TRBV11-2 to TRBJ1-5, with 10 nucleotides matching TRBD1. The sequencing input was T cells isolated from PBMCs. This clonotype originated in a human donor in good health. The CDR3, as DNA: TGTGCCAGCAGCTCCTCGACAGGGGGCGGACAGCCCCAGCATTTT. Translated, it gives CASSSSTGGGQPQHF.